Each of the 14 T cell receptor beta chains below was sequenced from the same sample in a study of blood T cell repertoires in COVID-19. Libraries were prepared by immunoSEQ multiplex PCR; TCRdb keeps only in-frame clonotypes and omits some of them. The table records fewer than 200,000 clones, 65% to 90% of them present only once. The material sequenced was peripheral blood. These receptors originate from a man aged 45-65 years with active or convalescent COVID-19.

V usage is TRBV29-1 and J usage is TRBJ2-7; the D gene is possibly TRBD1 (6 bases). Germline CDR1 SQVTM, CDR2 ANQGSEA. The CDR3 extends over 11 amino acids. V was pared by 6 bases and J by 3 bases, with 9 bases between. The CDR3 DNA reads TGCAGCGTCGGACAGAACTACGAGCAGTACTTC. Amino acids: CSVGQNYEQYF.

The chain employs TRBV6-5 and TRBJ1-1; TRBD1 matches 7 bases. The CDR3 totals 14 residues. Germline V gene sequence: CDR1 MNHEY, CDR2 SVGAGI. Trimming took 8 bases from V and 3 from J; bases not matched to a gene: 9. CDR3 DNA sequence: TGTGCCAGCGGCCCAGGCAGGGGGGACACTGAAGCTTTCTTT. Encoded protein: CASGPGRGDTEAFF.

This chain connects TRBV30 to TRBJ1-1, with D maybe TRBD1 (6 bases). Germline assignment: CDR1 GTSNPN and CDR2 SVGIG (reference sequence). V shed 1 base and J shed 7 bases, with 13 bases lying between them. This CDR3 region has 13 residues. The CDR3 sequence: CAWSGQALGEAFF. The CDR3 region has the DNA TGTGCCTGGAGTGGACAGGCTCTTGGTGAAGCTTTCTTT.

This rearrangement joins TRBV5-6 to TRBJ2-7; 7 bases map to TRBD1. Germline V CDR1 and CDR2: SGHDT, YYEEEE. The CDR3 is 15 residues long. Trimming at V came to 5 bases and at J to 3 bases, leaving 11 bases not matched to a gene. In nucleotides, the CDR3 is TGTGCCAGCAGAAAGACAGGGATCATCTTCTACGAGCAGTACTTC. Protein: CASRKTGIIFYEQYF.

The V gene is TRBV7-2, the J gene TRBJ1-3; the D is unclear. This CDR3 has 15 amino acids. V was shortened by 1 base and J by 2 bases, with 9 bases between the two germline ends. Per the germline V gene, CDR1 is SGHTA and CDR2 is FQGNSA. The CDR3 DNA reads TGTGCCAGCAGCTTAGTCATCAGTGCTGGAAACACCATATATTTT. As protein: CASSLVISAGNTIYF.

J is TRBJ1-1 and V is TRBV3-1 (or the pseudogene TRBV3-2); unclear D gene. CDR1 is LGHDT, CDR2 YNNKEL, per germline (reference sequence). This CDR3 spans 11 amino acids. Trimming took off 6 bases at V and 7 bases at J, with 9 bases between the two ends. CDR3 DNA: TGTGCCAGCAGGGACTCCGGTGAAGCTTTCTTT. Amino acid sequence: CASRDSGEAFF.

The V call is TRBV11-2, the J call TRBJ2-1, with 7 bases identical to TRBD1. Germline values: CDR1 SGHAT, CDR2 FQNNGV. The CDR3 sequence is 14 residues long. V lost 4 bases, J lost 1 base, and 1 base stayed unmatched. The CDR3 reads CASSSGQSYNEQFF. Written as DNA, the CDR3 is TGTGCCAGCAGCTCGGGACAGTCCTACAATGAGCAGTTCTTC.

The chain recombines TRBV9 with TRBJ1-1, with TRBD1 as a possible D gene (5 bases). V was clipped by 2 bases and J by 1 base, with 6 bases between them. The CDR3 consists of 13 residues. Germline V lookup: CDR1 SGDLS, CDR2 YYNGEE. Here the CDR3 DNA reads TGTGCCAGCAGCGTCACAGGGAACACTGAAGCTTTCTTT. Amino acids: CASSVTGNTEAFF. The entire variable domain, with the rest obtained from reference TRBV9 and TRBJ1-1, is as follows: DSGVTQTPKHLITATGQRVTLRCSPRSGDLSVYWYQQSLDQGLQFLIQYYNGEERAKGNILERFSAQQFPDLHSELNLSSLELGDSALYFCASSVTGNTEAFFGQGTRLTVV.

The chain has TRBV5-1 and TRBJ1-4; D possibly corresponds to TRBD1 (6 bases). Germline values: CDR1 SGHRS, CDR2 YFSETQ. Trimming removed 0 bases at V and 5 bases at J, with 8 bases between. This CDR3 is built from 14 residues. CDR3 region: CASSLVQGNEKLFF. The DNA of the CDR3 is TGCGCCAGCAGCTTGGTTCAGGGGAATGAAAAACTGTTTTTT.

The chain carries TRBV6-1 and TRBJ2-5, with D possibly being TRBD2 (7 bases). Trimming removed 4 bases from V and 5 bases from J, with 20 bases in between. In germline, CDR1 is MNHNS, CDR2 SASEGT. CDR3 size: 16 residues. The CDR3: CASSGIRGAEQETQYF. The CDR3 DNA reads TGTGCCAGCAGTGGAATTCGGGGGGCTGAACAGGAGACCCAGTACTTC.

V and J are TRBV11-2 and TRBJ2-5, with TRBD1 matching 7 bases. The CDR3 loop spans 17 amino acids. The junction had 12 bases not matched to a gene; V was cut back by 3 bases and J by 2 bases. The germline CDR1 and CDR2 sequences are SGHAT and FQNNGV. CDR3 loop: CASSLGTTGAHQETQYF. The CDR3 DNA sequence: TGTGCCAGCAGCTTGGGGACCACAGGGGCCCATCAAGAGACCCAGTACTTC.

The chain couples TRBV2 to TRBJ1-4; 9 bases agree with TRBD1. V lost 6 bases and J lost 5; bases outside the gene matches: 7. CDR1 and CDR2 from the germline V gene are SNHLY and FYNNEI. This CDR3 region has 15 residues. DNA of the CDR3: TGTGCCAGCAGCTTCTCCGGGACAGGGAATGAAAAACTGTTTTTT. This gives the protein CASSFSGTGNEKLFF.

The chain uses TRBV11-1 and TRBJ1-1, with 7 bases matching TRBD1. Looked up from germline, CDR1 is SGHAT and CDR2 is FQDESV (reference sequence). There are 15 residues in the CDR3. J gave up 4 bases and V 5 bases, and 10 bases lay outside the gene matches. Written as DNA, the CDR3 is TGTGCCAGCAGCCCAGAGACAGGGTCGGGCACTGAAGCTTTCTTT. It translates to CASSPETGSGTEAFF.

This chain uses TRBV7-9 with TRBJ2-7, with TRBD1 as a possible D gene (5 bases). In germline, CDR1 is SEHNR, CDR2 FQNEAQ (reference sequence). CDR3 length: 15 residues. V was trimmed by 0 bases and J by 6 bases, leaving 15 bases between them. Here the CDR3 reads CASSLAQGRQAEQYF. The CDR3 coding sequence is TGTGCCAGCAGCTTAGCGCAGGGTCGGCAGGCCGAGCAGTACTTC.